This TCR beta chain was profiled in a study of cytomegalovirus exposure and HLA in healthy donors. Study results and limitations: HLA alleles showed associations with some 15,000 TCR beta sequences in a later analysis, at a 0.05 false discovery rate. A later analysis, which compared TCR beta chains of equal frequency, found the HLA-associated ones more clonally expanded. Earlier findings revealed that most TCR beta V segments proved productive either about 87% or about 30% of the time.

Primers included in the PCR were 60 Vbeta and 13 Jbeta primers. Measured with immunoSEQ multiplex PCR; TCRdb has only the in-frame clones, and not every one. The table has 150,000 to 180,000 clones, about four fifths seen once. Only one count was recorded for this clone. Its target is unknown. Healthy bone marrow donors formed the donor group. CDR3 size: 13 residues. Germline CDR1 is SGHRS and CDR2 is YFSETQ. The ends were cut back, 1 base at V and 1 base at J, with 5 bases in the middle. This chain links TRBV5-1 with TRBJ2-5; no definite D call. The receptor comes from a man between 18 and 35 years old in good health and CMV-seronegative. The sequenced sample was PBMCs. CDR3 sequence: CASSLQIQETQYF. The CDR3 coding sequence is TGCGCCAGCAGCTTGCAGATCCAAGAGACCCAGTACTTC.